This T cell receptor beta chain is drawn from a study of Ad26.COV2.S vaccination and SARS-CoV-2 variants. Across the study: Donor got 5x10^10 or 1x10^11 viral particles of Ad26.COV2.S. Study results and limitations: Vaccinated and placebo-treated recipients had similar non-spike TCR breadth. After vaccination, reports described spike-specific CD8+ and CD4+ T cell responses as showing substantial breadth.

To note about this clone: Antigen: not known.

Treatment given: roughly 20 received Ad26.COV2.S at low or high dose, single or two shots; several received placebo; per-sample allocation not given. Samples came from day 63 after the first vaccine or placebo injection. Profiling relied on immunoSEQ multiplex PCR, and the TCRdb table lists in-frame clones only, not all of them. This table holds some 290,000 clones, approximately 86% found once. Germline V gene sequence: CDR1 SGHRS, CDR2 YFSETQ. After removal of 2 bases from V and 2 bases from J, the junction contained 10 bases not matched to a gene. CDR3 size: 18 residues. The clonotype was recovered from a person aged 18-65 years who received the Ad26.COV2.S COVID-19 vaccine or a placebo. The rearrangement links TRBV5-1 to TRBJ2-3; TRBD2 aligns across 11 bases. The specimen was peripheral blood, collected in a trial of Ad26.COV2.S vaccine versus placebo. The CDR3 reads CASSFGNQGLAVTDTQYF. CDR3 nucleotide sequence: TGCGCCAGCAGCTTTGGAAACCAGGGACTAGCGGTCACAGATACGCAGTATTTT.